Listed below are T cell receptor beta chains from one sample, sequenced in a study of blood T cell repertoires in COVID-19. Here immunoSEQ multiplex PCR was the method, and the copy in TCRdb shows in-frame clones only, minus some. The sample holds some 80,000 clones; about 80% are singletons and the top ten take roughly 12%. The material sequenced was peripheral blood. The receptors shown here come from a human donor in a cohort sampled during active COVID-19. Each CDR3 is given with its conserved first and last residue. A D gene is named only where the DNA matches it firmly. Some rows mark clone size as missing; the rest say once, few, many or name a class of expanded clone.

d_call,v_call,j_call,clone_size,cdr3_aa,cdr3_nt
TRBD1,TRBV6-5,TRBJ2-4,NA,CASSGANRGKNIQYF,TGTGCCAGCAGCGGCGCAAACAGGGGCAAAAACATTCAGTACTTC
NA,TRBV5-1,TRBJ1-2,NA,CASSLFPRANYGYTF,TGCGCCAGCAGCTTGTTCCCGAGAGCTAACTATGGCTACACCTTC
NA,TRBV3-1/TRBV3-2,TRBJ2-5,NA,CASSQGGGRETQYF,TGTGCCAGCAGCCAAGGAGGGGGTCGGGAGACCCAGTACTTC
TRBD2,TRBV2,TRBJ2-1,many,CASSEMRGSSYNEQFF,TGTGCCAGCAGTGAAATGCGGGGGAGTTCCTACAATGAGCAGTTCTTC
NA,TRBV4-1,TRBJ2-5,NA,CASSQGHKGIAQETQYF,TGCGCCAGCAGCCAAGGCCATAAGGGGATCGCTCAAGAGACCCAGTACTTC
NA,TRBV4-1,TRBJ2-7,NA,CASSQEYQVLPPYEQYF,TGCGCCAGCAGCCAAGAGTATCAGGTTCTCCCCCCCTACGAGCAGTACTTC
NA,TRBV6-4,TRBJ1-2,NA,CASSDSFAGETSYGYTF,TGTGCCAGCAGTGACTCATTCGCAGGGGAAACGAGCTATGGCTACACCTTC
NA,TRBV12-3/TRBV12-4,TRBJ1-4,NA,CASRGGNEKLFF,TGTGCCAGCAGAGGAGGGAATGAAAAACTGTTTTTT
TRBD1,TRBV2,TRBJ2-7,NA,CASSQRTGSYEQYF,TGTGCCAGCAGCCAGCGGACAGGGTCCTACGAGCAGTACTTC
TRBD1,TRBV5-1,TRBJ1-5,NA,CASSPGTGNNQPQHF,TGCGCCAGCAGCCCTGGGACAGGGAACAATCAGCCCCAGCATTTT
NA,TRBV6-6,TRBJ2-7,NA,CASSYRGPPYEQYF,TGTGCCAGCAGTTATAGGGGCCCCCCCTACGAGCAGTACTTC
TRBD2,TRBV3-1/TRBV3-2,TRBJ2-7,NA,CASSQKISGRSSYEQYF,TGTGCCAGCAGCCAAAAAATTAGCGGGAGGAGCTCCTACGAGCAGTACTTC
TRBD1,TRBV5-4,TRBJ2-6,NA,CASSHRGQEANVLTF,TGTGCCAGCAGCCACCGTGGACAGGAAGCCAACGTCCTGACTTTC
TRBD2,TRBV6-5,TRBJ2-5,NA,CASAITSGGEETQYF,TGTGCCAGCGCGATTACTAGCGGGGGGGAAGAGACCCAGTACTTC
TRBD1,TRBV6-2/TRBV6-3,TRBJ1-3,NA,CASSYRTGIGNTIYF,TGTGCCAGCAGTTACCGGACAGGGATAGGAAACACCATATATTTT
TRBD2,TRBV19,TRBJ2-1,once,CASSPRTSGGLIF,TGTGCCAGTAGTCCCCGGACTAGCGGGGGTTTGATCTTC
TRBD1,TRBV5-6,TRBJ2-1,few,CASSSPGQEYNEQFF,TGTGCCAGCAGCTCTCCGGGACAGGAGTACAATGAGCAGTTCTTC
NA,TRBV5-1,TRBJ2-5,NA,CASSVAQEKETQYF,TGCGCCAGCAGCGTCGCCCAAGAGAAAGAGACCCAGTACTTC
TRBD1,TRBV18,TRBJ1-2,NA,CASSPTGQGVWYGYTF,TGTGCCAGCTCACCGACTGGACAGGGAGTTTGGTATGGCTACACCTTC
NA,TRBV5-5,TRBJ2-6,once,CASSWGGGRQSGANVLTF,TGTGCCAGCAGCTGGGGCGGTGGACGCCAATCTGGGGCCAACGTCCTGACTTTC
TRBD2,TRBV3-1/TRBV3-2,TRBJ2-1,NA,CASSQDLAGVYNEQFF,TGTGCCAGCAGCCAAGACCTCGCGGGAGTCTACAATGAGCAGTTCTTC
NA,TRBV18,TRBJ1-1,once,CASSPAGNTEAFF,TGTGCCAGCTCACCAGCAGGGAACACTGAAGCTTTCTTT
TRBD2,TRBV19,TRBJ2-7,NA,CASSAGTRNEQYF,TGTGCCAGTAGTGCCGGGACTAGAAACGAGCAGTACTTC
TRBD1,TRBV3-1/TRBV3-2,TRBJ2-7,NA,CASSQAETGGYEQYF,TGTGCCAGCAGCCAAGCCGAGACAGGGGGCTACGAGCAGTACTTC
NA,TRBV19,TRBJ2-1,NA,CASSIPANRGYEQFF,TGTGCCAGTAGTATCCCGGCCAACAGAGGGTATGAGCAGTTCTTC
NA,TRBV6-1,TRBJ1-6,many,CASSEALIPPLHF,TGTGCCAGCAGTGAAGCCCTAATTCCGCCCCTCCACTTT
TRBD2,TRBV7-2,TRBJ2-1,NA,CASSFSGGPGNNEQFF,TGTGCCAGCAGTTTTAGCGGGGGCCCCGGCAACAATGAGCAGTTCTTC
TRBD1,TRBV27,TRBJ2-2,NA,CASRRTGAGELFF,TGTGCCAGCAGAAGGACAGGGGCCGGGGAGCTGTTTTTT
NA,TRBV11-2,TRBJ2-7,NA,CASSLTADGSYEQYF,TGTGCCAGCAGCTTAACAGCGGACGGCTCCTACGAGCAGTACTTC
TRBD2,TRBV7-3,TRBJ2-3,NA,CASSPTGTSGSTDTQYF,TGTGCCAGCAGCCCGACCGGGACTAGCGGGAGCACAGATACGCAGTATTTT
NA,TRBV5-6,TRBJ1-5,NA,CASSLWGGAAGNQPQHF,TGTGCCAGCAGCTTGTGGGGTGGGGCCGCGGGCAATCAGCCCCAGCATTTT
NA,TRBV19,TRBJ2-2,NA,CASSIWRLGLEDTGELFF,TGTGCCAGTAGTATCTGGAGGCTAGGGCTAGAAGACACCGGGGAGCTGTTTTTT
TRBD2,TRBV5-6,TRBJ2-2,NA,CASSLPGLAELEGGELFF,TGTGCCAGCAGCTTACCGGGACTAGCGGAGTTGGAGGGCGGGGAGCTGTTTTTT
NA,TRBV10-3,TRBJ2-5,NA,CAISGSFAGKETQYF,TGTGCCATCAGTGGGTCCTTTGCGGGGAAAGAGACCCAGTACTTC
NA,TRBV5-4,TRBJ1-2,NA,CASSSISGDNGYTF,TGTGCCAGCAGCTCGATTTCGGGTGATAATGGCTACACCTTC
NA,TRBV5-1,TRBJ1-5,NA,CASSLSGPGQPQHF,TGCGCCAGCAGCTTGAGTGGCCCTGGTCAGCCCCAGCATTTT
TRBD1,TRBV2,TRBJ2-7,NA,CARQGDKSSYEQYF,TGTGCCAGACAGGGGGACAAGAGCTCCTACGAGCAGTACTTC
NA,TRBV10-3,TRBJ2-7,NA,CAISESQGGSYEQYF,TGTGCCATCAGTGAGTCGCAGGGAGGTTCCTACGAGCAGTACTTC
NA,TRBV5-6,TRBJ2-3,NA,CASSLRVVSQYF,TGTGCCAGCAGCTTGCGGGTAGTATCGCAGTATTTT
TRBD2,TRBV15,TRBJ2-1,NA,CATSREPSGGAYNEQFF,TGTGCCACCAGCAGAGAACCCAGCGGGGGGGCTTACAATGAGCAGTTCTTC
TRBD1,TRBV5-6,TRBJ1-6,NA,CASSFSGQGHSPLHF,TGTGCCAGCAGCTTTTCGGGACAGGGTCATTCACCCCTCCACTTT
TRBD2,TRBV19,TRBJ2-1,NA,CASTKTSGSLRDNEQFF,TGTGCCAGTACTAAGACTAGCGGGAGCTTAAGGGACAATGAGCAGTTCTTC
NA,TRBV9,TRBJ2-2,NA,CASSVERSGYGELFF,TGTGCCAGCAGCGTAGAACGATCAGGGTACGGGGAGCTGTTTTTT
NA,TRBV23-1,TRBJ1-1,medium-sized,CASSQSSRTEAFF,TGCGCCAGCAGTCAATCGAGTCGAACTGAAGCTTTCTTT
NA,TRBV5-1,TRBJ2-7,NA,CASSPVPLGEQYF,TGCGCCAGCAGCCCGGTACCTCTAGGCGAGCAGTACTTC
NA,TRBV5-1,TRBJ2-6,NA,CASSFQGAGANVLTF,TGCGCCAGCAGCTTCCAGGGTGCTGGGGCCAACGTCCTGACTTTC
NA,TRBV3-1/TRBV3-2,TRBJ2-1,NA,CASSQLTGTYNEQFF,TGTGCCAGCAGCCAACTGACAGGTACCTACAATGAGCAGTTCTTC
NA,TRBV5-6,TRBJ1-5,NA,CASSIYSGFLPQHF,TGTGCCAGCAGCATCTACTCCGGTTTTCTGCCCCAGCATTTT
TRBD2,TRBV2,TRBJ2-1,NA,CASSVAGGRGYNEQFF,TGTGCCAGCAGTGTTGCGGGGGGGCGTGGCTACAATGAGCAGTTCTTC
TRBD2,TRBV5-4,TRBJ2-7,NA,CASSPGLAGDYEQYF,TGTGCCAGCAGCCCCGGGCTAGCGGGGGACTACGAGCAGTACTTC
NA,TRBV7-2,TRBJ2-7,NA,CASSLGQGGYEQYF,TGTGCCAGCAGCTTAGGACAGGGAGGATACGAGCAGTACTTC
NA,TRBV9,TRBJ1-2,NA,CASSTAAGSNYGYTF,TGTGCCAGCAGCACCGCGGCGGGATCAAACTATGGCTACACCTTC
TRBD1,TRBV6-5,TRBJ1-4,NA,CASDFGTGEEKLFF,TGTGCCAGCGACTTCGGGACAGGGGAAGAAAAACTGTTTTTT
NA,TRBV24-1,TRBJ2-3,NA,CATGTSTDTQYF,TGTGCCACCGGGACTAGCACAGATACGCAGTATTTT
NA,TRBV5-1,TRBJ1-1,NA,CASSPGDRGTEAFF,TGCGCCAGCAGCCCAGGGGACCGCGGGACTGAAGCTTTCTTT
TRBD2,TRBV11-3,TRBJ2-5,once,CASSLGRAAGVGETQYF,TGTGCCAGCAGCTTAGGTAGGGCAGCGGGAGTAGGAGAGACCCAGTACTTC
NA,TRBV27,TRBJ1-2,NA,CASSGGFAQGRRGYTF,TGTGCCAGCAGTGGCGGGTTCGCTCAAGGGCGGCGTGGCTACACCTTC
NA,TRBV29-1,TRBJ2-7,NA,CSAKKAGYSGEQYF,TGCAGCGCCAAGAAAGCGGGCTACTCCGGCGAGCAGTACTTC
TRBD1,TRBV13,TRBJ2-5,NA,CASSPNRGETQYF,TGTGCCAGCAGCCCAAACAGGGGAGAGACCCAGTACTTC
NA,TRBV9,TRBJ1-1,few,CASSVAGRNTEAFF,TGTGCCAGCAGCGTAGCTGGGCGGAACACTGAAGCTTTCTTT